This T cell receptor (beta chain) was recorded in a study of CD4 T cells in relation to SARS-CoV-2 and coronaviruses. The CDR3 contains 16 residues. Germline V CDR1 and CDR2: KGHDR, SFDVKD. Deletions cut 4 bases from V and 0 bases from J, with 11 bases between. Concerning this clone: Its antigen is unknown.

TCRdb's table, derived via immunoSEQ multiplex PCR, lists solely in-frame clones and lacks some. The sample lists roughly 16,000 clones, 70% to 85% seen once, with about 40% in the top ten. The unexposed donors gave CD4+ T cells in about 2011-2018, prior to COVID-19. Isolation of CD4+ T cells took place after approximately 11 days in culture. Specimen: CD4+ T cells from PBMCs, cultured in vitro. The source is a human donor in good health. This rearrangement joins TRBV24-1 to TRBJ2-2; D is tentatively TRBD1 or TRBD2 (5 bases each). The CDR3 DNA reads as TGTGCCACCAGTGAGTCCGGGACGGCGAACACCGGGGAGCTGTTTTTT. Translation gives CATSESGTANTGELFF.